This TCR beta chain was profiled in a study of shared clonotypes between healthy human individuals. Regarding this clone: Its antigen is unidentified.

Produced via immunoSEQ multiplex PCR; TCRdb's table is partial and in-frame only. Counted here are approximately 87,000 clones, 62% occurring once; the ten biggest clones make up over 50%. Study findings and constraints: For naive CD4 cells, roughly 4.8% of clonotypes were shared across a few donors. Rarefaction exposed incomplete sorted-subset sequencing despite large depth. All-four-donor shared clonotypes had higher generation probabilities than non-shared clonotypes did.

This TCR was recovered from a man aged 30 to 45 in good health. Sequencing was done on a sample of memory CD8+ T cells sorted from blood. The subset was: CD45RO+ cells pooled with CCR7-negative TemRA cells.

Here the CDR3 reads CAWSVISLSYNEQFF. In DNA, the CDR3 is TGTGCCTGGAGTGTAATCTCCCTGTCCTACAATGAGCAGTTCTTC. The chain recombines TRBV30 with TRBJ2-1; D is uncertain. V lost 0 bases and J 1 base, leaving 10 bases between the germline ends. The CDR3 extends over 15 amino acids. Germline lookup yields CDR1 GTSNPN and CDR2 SVGIG (reference sequence). Using reference TRBV30 and TRBJ2-1 for the parts outside the CDR3, the full variable domain is SQTIHQWPATLVQPVGSPLSLECTVEGTSNPNLYWYRQAAGRGLQLLFYSVGIGQISSEVPQNLSASRPQDRQFILSSKKLLLSDSGFYLCAWSVISLSYNEQFFGPGTRLTVL.